The 14 T cell receptor beta chains in this list originate from one sample, sequenced in a study of shared clonotypes between healthy human individuals (dated by TCRdb to 2019 to 2021). The protocol used for the library was the immunoSEQ multiplex PCR assay. TCRdb provides this immuneACCESS table in a form limited to in-frame rearrangements. Some clones are lacking; in checked studies, under half of them reflect an unresolved V gene, and why the rest are absent is not known. The sample contains fewer than 600,000 clones, over 60% of them found a single time. 12% of the sample is taken by the ten largest. Specimen: PBMCs. These receptors were collected from a middle-aged woman in good health. Some clones in this sample may be carry-over from other donors' samples.

The rearrangement uses TRBV28 and TRBJ2-1, with 7 bases matching TRBD2. CDR3 length: 14 amino acids. V lost 6 bases to trimming and J lost 4 bases; unmatched junction nucleotides: 6. Germline V CDR1 and CDR2: MDHEN, SYDVKM. The DNA of the CDR3 is TGTGCCAGCAGCCGGGGAGGGCAGTACAATGAGCAGTTCTTC. Its protein product is CASSRGGQYNEQFF.

The chain carries TRBV10-3 and TRBJ2-1; TRBD1 might be the D (5 bases). Trimming stripped 6 bases from V and 2 bases from J, with 8 bases between. The CDR3 spans 13 residues. Germline CDR1 is ENHRY and CDR2 is SYGVKD. CDR3 sequence reads: CAISDSTYNEQFF. In DNA form, the CDR3 reads TGTGCCATCAGCGACAGTACCTACAATGAGCAGTTCTTC.

This chain uses TRBV7-1 with TRBJ2-7, with 11 bases lining up with TRBD2. TRBV7-1 is an ORF, and what it does is uncertain. V shed 4 bases and J 0 bases; nucleotides not matched to a gene: 5. The CDR3 runs to 16 residues. Here the CDR3 reads CASSYLAGGSSYEQYF. CDR3 DNA: TGTGCCAGCAGCTATCTAGCGGGGGGAAGCTCCTACGAGCAGTACTTC.

The CDR3 coding sequence is TGTGCCAGCAGTTACTCGATTACAGGGGAAGAGACCCAGTACTTC. It translates to CASSYSITGEETQYF. The chain uses TRBV6-5 and TRBJ2-5; 7 positions agree with TRBD1. Germline values: CDR1 MNHEY, CDR2 SVGAGI. J gave up 3 bases and V 0 bases, and 4 bases lay outside the gene matches. This CDR3 comprises 15 residues.

This clone was seen a few times. The chain carries TRBV6-5 and TRBJ1-2, with D uncertain. Trimming left V 2 bases short and J 3 bases short, with 16 bases between. Germline CDR1 MNHEY, CDR2 SVGAGI. The CDR3 runs 16 residues. The CDR3 nucleotides are TGTGCCAGCAGTTACCGGGTACTTGGGGAGGACTATGGCTACACCTTC. Protein: CASSYRVLGEDYGYTF.

A note on this clone: A far larger clone is a single base away, which makes a read error likely. The chain couples TRBV30 to TRBJ1-5; D gene unclear. The V end was cut by 0 bases, the J end by 4 bases, with 13 bases between. CDR1 is GTSNPN, CDR2 SVGIG, per germline (reference sequence). The CDR3 contains 15 residues. CDR3 sequence: CAWSVRSGFNQPQHF. CDR3 bases: TGTGCCTGGAGTGTAAGGAGCGGGTTTAATCAGCCCCAGCATTTT. Filled out from reference TRBV30 and TRBJ1-5, the complete variable domain reads SQTIHQWPATLVQPVGSPLSLECTVEGTSNPNLYWYRQAAGRGLQLLFYSVGIGQISSEVPQNLSASRPQDRQFILSSKKLLLSDSGFYLCAWSVRSGFNQPQHFGDGTRLSIL.

Details on this clone: A far larger clone is just one base off, so this is likely a read error. This sample also contains other DNA sequences that code for the same CDR3. The rearrangement links TRBV4-2 to TRBJ1-1; TRBD1 matches at 7 bases. The CDR3 loop spans 16 amino acids. Per germline, CDR1 LGHNA and CDR2 YNFKEQ. CDR3 amino acids: CASSQASDRVNTEAFF. The CDR3, as DNA: TGTGCCAGTAGCCAAGCGTCTGACAGGGTGAACACTGAAGCTTTCTTT.

In its sample, this clone was seen a few times. This chain uses TRBV29-1 with TRBJ2-3, with D perhaps matching TRBD1 (5 bases). Deletions cut 6 bases from V and 6 bases from J, with 13 bases between. Per germline, CDR1 SQVTM and CDR2 ANQGSEA. The CDR3 covers 12 residues. CDR3 bases: TGCAGCGTAGAGGACAATATGGATACGCAGTATTTT. Protein: CSVEDNMDTQYF.

The chain combines TRBV7-9 with TRBJ2-2, with 7 bases matching TRBD1. Looked up from germline, CDR1 is SEHNR and CDR2 is FQNEAQ (reference sequence). The CDR3 has 16 amino acids. V shed 4 bases and J 4 bases; nucleotides not matched to a gene: 9. For the CDR3, the DNA is TGTGCCAGCAGCTCCGTGCGAGGGGGCAGCACCGGGGAGCTGTTTTTT. It translates to CASSSVRGGSTGELFF.

On this clone: A much larger clone sits a single nucleotide away, making a read error possible. The chain carries TRBV7-7 and TRBJ2-2; 7 positions match TRBD2. Germline assignment: CDR1 SSHAT and CDR2 FNYEAQ (reference sequence). The CDR3 sequence is 15 residues long. For the CDR3, the DNA is TGTGCCAGCAGCGCCCTAGCGGAGAACACCGGGAAGCTGTTTTTT. Encoded protein: CASSALAENTGKLFF.

V is TRBV2 and J is TRBJ1-1, with D unclear. The V end lost 7 bases, the J end lost 3 bases, and 12 bases lay between the germline ends. Germline V gene data show CDR1 as SNHLY and CDR2 as FYNNEI. CDR3 size: 13 residues. In DNA, the CDR3 is TGTGCCAGCACGCGAACTGAGGACACTGAAGCTTTCTTT. Translation: CASTRTEDTEAFF.

The chain is built from TRBV4-2 and TRBJ2-7; 9 nucleotides match TRBD2. Germline trimming cut 3 bases from V and 3 bases from J; bases unmatched to any gene: 6. Germline CDR1 reads LGHNA; CDR2 reads YNFKEQ. The CDR3 has 15 amino acids. CDR3 amino acids: CASSQSGGRDYEQYF. Here the CDR3 DNA reads TGTGCCAGCAGCCAGTCTGGCGGGAGGGACTACGAGCAGTACTTC.

This rearrangement joins TRBV6-1 to TRBJ2-5; 10 bases align to TRBD2. The trim removed 8 bases at V and 4 bases at J, leaving 7 bases unmatched. This CDR3 has 14 amino acids. Germline CDR1 is MNHNS and CDR2 is SASEGT. CDR3 residues: CASSLAGALETQYF. DNA of the CDR3: TGTGCCAGCTCCCTAGCGGGAGCCCTAGAGACCCAGTACTTC.

This chain connects TRBV30 to TRBJ1-4; 8 nucleotides match TRBD1. CDR1 and CDR2 (germline): GTSNPN, SVGIG (reference sequence). The J segment lost 7 bases and the V segment lost 7 bases, leaving 8 bases of the junction unmatched. CDR3 length: 13 residues. Here the CDR3 reads CAFAQGAGEKLFF. The DNA for the CDR3 is TGTGCCTTCGCTCAGGGGGCGGGTGAAAAACTGTTTTTT. Together with reference TRBV30 and TRBJ1-4, the CDR3 gives the full variable domain: SQTIHQWPATLVQPVGSPLSLECTVEGTSNPNLYWYRQAAGRGLQLLFYSVGIGQISSEVPQNLSASRPQDRQFILSSKKLLLSDSGFYLCAFAQGAGEKLFFGSGTQLSVL.